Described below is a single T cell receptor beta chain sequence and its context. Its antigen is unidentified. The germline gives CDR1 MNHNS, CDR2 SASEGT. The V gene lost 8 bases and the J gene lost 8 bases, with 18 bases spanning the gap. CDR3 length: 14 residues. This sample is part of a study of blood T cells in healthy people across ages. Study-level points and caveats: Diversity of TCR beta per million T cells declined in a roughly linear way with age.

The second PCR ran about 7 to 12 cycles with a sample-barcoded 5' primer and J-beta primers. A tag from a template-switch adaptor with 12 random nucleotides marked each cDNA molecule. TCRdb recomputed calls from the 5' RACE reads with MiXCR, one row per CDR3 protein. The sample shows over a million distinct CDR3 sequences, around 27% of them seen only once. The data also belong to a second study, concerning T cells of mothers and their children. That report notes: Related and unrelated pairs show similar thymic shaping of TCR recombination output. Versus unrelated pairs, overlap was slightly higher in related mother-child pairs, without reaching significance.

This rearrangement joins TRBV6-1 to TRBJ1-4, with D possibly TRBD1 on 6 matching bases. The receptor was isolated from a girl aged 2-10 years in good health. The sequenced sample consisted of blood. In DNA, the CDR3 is TGTGCCAGCCCCCCCAACAGGGATGGGGAAAAACTGTTTTTT. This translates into CASPPNRDGEKLFF.